Presented here are 13 T cell receptor beta chains from one specimen sequenced in a study of blood T cells in healthy people across ages. Through a sample-barcoded 5' primer and a J-beta primer mix, a second PCR was run for about 6 to 11 cycles. TCRdb fed the 5' RACE reads into MiXCR, producing one record per CDR3 protein. This sample yields over 500,000 distinct CDR3 sequences, of which 52% are seen a single time; approximately 12% belongs to the top ten. Sequencing used blood. These receptors all come from a woman of 80 years or more in good health.

The chain carries TRBV20-1 and TRBJ2-2; 8 bases fit TRBD2. The CDR3 runs 17 residues. Germline V gene data show CDR1 as DFQATT and CDR2 as SNEGSKA (reference sequence). The junction had 12 bases not matched to a gene; V was cut back by 0 bases and J by 6 bases. CDR3 sequence: CSARDAAGGTPPGELFF. The CDR3 DNA reads as TGCAGTGCTAGAGATGCCGCGGGAGGAACTCCTCCCGGGGAGCTGTTTTTT.

The V and J genes are TRBV7-3 and TRBJ1-2; D perhaps matches TRBD1 (6 bases). V lost 5 bases and J lost 4, with 14 bases in between. Germline V CDR1 and CDR2: SGHTA, FQGTGA. The CDR3 contains 14 residues. The CDR3 loop reads CASSPAGGVYGYTF. The CDR3 nucleotides read TGTGCCAGCAGCCCTGCGGGGGGCGTCTATGGCTACACCTTC.

The V call is TRBV24-1, the J call TRBJ2-1, with 10 bases matching TRBD1. V lost 7 bases, J lost 10 bases, and 12 bases stayed unmatched. CDR3 length equals 15 residues. Germline CDR1 is KGHDR and CDR2 is SFDVKD. The CDR3 region is CATSQSTGGRGEQFF. CDR3 in DNA: TGTGCCACCAGCCAGTCGACAGGGGGCCGGGGGGAGCAGTTCTTC.

The V call is TRBV29-1, the J call TRBJ2-1; D uncertain. Germline V gene lookup returns CDR1 SQVTM and CDR2 ANQGSEA. The CDR3 is 14 residues long. Trimming cost V 3 bases and J 3 bases, with 12 bases left between them. The CDR3 DNA sequence: TGCAGCGTTGAGGGCAGAAACCTCTACAATGAGCAGTTCTTC. Translation gives CSVEGRNLYNEQFF.

The chain recombines TRBV10-3 with TRBJ2-7, with TRBD1 matching over 7 bases. The CDR3 runs 14 residues. Trimming took 2 bases from V and 1 from J; bases not matched to a gene: 2. Germline values: CDR1 ENHRY, CDR2 SYGVKD. The chain's CDR3 is CAISEDRESYEQYF. CDR3 nucleotides: TGTGCCATCAGTGAGGACAGGGAATCCTACGAGCAGTACTTC.

Concerning this clonotype: A much larger clone differs from this one at a single base, so this may be a read error. The gene calls are TRBV10-3 and TRBJ2-7; 10 bases map to TRBD2. The CDR3 contains 13 residues. V shed 11 bases, J shed 7 bases, and the junction held 11 bases outside the gene matches. CDR1 and CDR2 from the germline V gene are ENHRY and SYGVKD. CDR3 amino acids: CAGGTSGENEQYF. The CDR3 DNA sequence: TGTGCCGGCGGAACTAGCGGGGAAAATGAGCAGTACTTC.

CDR3 sequence reads: CASLPGTHSYEQYF. CDR3 DNA sequence: TGTGCCAGCCTACCGGGGACACACTCCTACGAGCAGTACTTC. V and J are TRBV18 and TRBJ2-7, with a tentative D call TRBD1 (6 bases). V was clipped by 8 bases and J by 0 bases, with 14 bases between them. The CDR3 runs to 14 residues. The germline V gene encodes CDR1 KGHSH and CDR2 LQKENI.

J is TRBJ1-2 and V is TRBV28; D is uncertain. Trimming left V 6 bases short and J 4 bases short, with 18 bases between. The germline CDR1 and CDR2 sequences are MDHEN and SYDVKM. The CDR3 extends over 15 amino acids. CDR3: CASRPLGSASYGYTF. Here the CDR3 DNA reads TGTGCCAGCAGACCGCTAGGGAGCGCTTCCTATGGCTACACCTTC.

The rearrangement joins TRBV7-9 to TRBJ2-7; 7 bases are a match to TRBD1. Trimming cost V 5 bases and J 1 base; bases outside gene matches: 11. CDR1 is SEHNR and CDR2 is FQNEAQ in the germline V gene (reference sequence). CDR3 size: 16 residues. CDR3 amino acids: CASSTRTGTTSYEQYF. In DNA form, the CDR3 reads TGTGCCAGCAGCACCCGGACAGGTACTACGTCCTACGAGCAGTACTTC.

This chain links TRBV7-9 with TRBJ2-2; 7 bases map to TRBD1. The CDR3 length is 16 residues. Germline V gives CDR1 SEHNR, CDR2 FQNEAQ (reference sequence). The V and J ends lost 0 bases and 5 bases, in that order; junction bases with no gene match: 6. DNA of the CDR3: TGTGCCAGCAGCTTAGCGGGCACAGGGGTTACCGGGGAGCTGTTTTTT. Protein sequence: CASSLAGTGVTGELFF. Complete variable domain (other parts from reference TRBV7-9 and TRBJ2-2): DTGVSQNPRHKITKRGQNVTFRCDPISEHNRLYWYRQTLGQGPEFLTYFQNEAQLEKSRLLSDRFSAERPKGSFSTLEIQRTEQGDSAMYLCASSLAGTGVTGELFFGEGSRLTVL.

CDR3 DNA: TGTGCCAGCAATACAGGGGCCTATGGCTACACCTTC. This sequence encodes CASNTGAYGYTF. This chain connects TRBV6-6 to TRBJ1-2; 7 nucleotides align to TRBD1. Losses at the gene ends were 7 bases for V and 4 bases for J; bases not matched to a gene: 3. The CDR3 sequence is 12 residues long. Per germline, CDR1 MNHNY and CDR2 SVGAGI (reference sequence).

The chain recombines TRBV18 with TRBJ2-3; 7 bases are a match to TRBD2. The CDR3 has 16 residues. The V gene end was trimmed by 3 bases and the J gene end by 0 bases; junction bases not matched to a gene: 6. In germline, CDR1 is KGHSH, CDR2 LQKENI. This CDR3 reads CASSPRTSRSTDTQYF. CDR3 coding DNA: TGTGCCAGCTCACCCCGGACTAGTCGGAGCACAGATACGCAGTATTTT.

The chain joins TRBV12-3 or TRBV12-4 to TRBJ2-3, with D possibly TRBD2 on 5 matching bases. Trimming shortened V by 5 bases and J by 3 bases, and 18 bases separated the two germline ends. There are 16 residues in the CDR3. The CDR3 loop is CASSPSGRVGTDTQYF. CDR3 nucleotide sequence: TGTGCCAGCAGTCCATCGGGAAGAGTGGGGACAGATACGCAGTATTTT.